This passage covers 24 T cell receptor beta chains from one sample sequenced in a study of T cells in Graves' hyperthyroidism and ophthalmopathy. Amplification of TCR beta CDR3 regions was performed using RNA transcripts as template. HTBI primers were used for first-round RT-PCR of the TCR CDR3. TCRdb redid the calling of the multiplex PCR reads with MiXCR, one entry per CDR3 protein. This table holds hundreds of thousands of distinct CDR3 sequences, around 16% found once. Sequencing used blood. Source of these receptors: a woman aged 40 to 50 with Graves' ophthalmopathy.

This clonotype has a count of ten or more. The chain employs TRBV20-1 and TRBJ2-7; 7 positions agree with TRBD1. The CDR3 sequence is 15 residues long. Germline V lookup: CDR1 DFQATT, CDR2 SNEGSKA (reference sequence). With 3 bases clipped from V and 0 bases from J, the junction kept 8 bases outside the gene matches. The CDR3 here is CSARDLGTASYEQYF. CDR3 bases: TGCAGTGCTAGGGACCTGGGGACAGCCTCCTACGAGCAGTACTTC.

This clonotype was observed a handful of times. This CDR3 reads CSARDFRAQGTEAFF. The CDR3 DNA follows: TGCAGTGCTAGAGATTTCAGGGCCCAGGGCACTGAAGCTTTCTTT. The rearrangement uses TRBV20-1 and TRBJ1-1, with D possibly matching TRBD1 (5 bases). Per germline, CDR1 DFQATT and CDR2 SNEGSKA (reference sequence). The V gene lost 0 bases and the J gene lost 4 bases, with 15 bases spanning the gap. CDR3 length: 15 residues.

This clonotype was counted between two and nine times. This chain links TRBV20-1 with TRBJ1-6; D remains ambiguous. V was cut by 3 bases and J by 5 bases, with 8 bases left in between. Germline V gene lookup returns CDR1 DFQATT and CDR2 SNEGSKA (reference sequence). The CDR3 runs 13 residues. CDR3 nucleotide sequence: TGCAGTGCTAGTCTAGCCCATAATTCACCCCTCCACTTT. The encoded protein is CSASLAHNSPLHF.

Only a few counts were recorded for this clonotype. The J gene is TRBJ1-3, the V gene TRBV18; no reliable D call. The V gene lost 2 bases and the J gene lost 2 bases, with 10 bases spanning the gap. CDR3 length: 15 amino acids. Germline V gene sequence: CDR1 KGHSH, CDR2 LQKENI. As DNA, the CDR3 is TGTGCCAGCTCACCAGAGGGCTGGGCTGGAAACACCATATATTTT. This translates into CASSPEGWAGNTIYF.

This clonotype was recorded many times. The CDR3 DNA is TGTGCCAGCACCGACAGGCCGCAACTGTACGAGCAGTACTTC. It encodes CASTDRPQLYEQYF. V is TRBV12-3 or TRBV12-4 and J is TRBJ2-7; the D gene is possibly TRBD1 (6 bases). V was trimmed by 7 bases and J by 4 bases, leaving 17 bases between them. The CDR3 consists of 14 residues.

The chain couples TRBV7-9 to TRBJ2-1; 13 bases agree with TRBD2. CDR3 size: 17 residues. The V gene end was trimmed by 6 bases and the J gene end by 7 bases; junction bases not matched to a gene: 12. Per the germline V gene, CDR1 is SEHNR and CDR2 is FQNEAQ (reference sequence). CDR3 coding DNA: TGTGCCAGCAGTACTAGCGGGGGGGCAGGGGTTGGGAATGAGCAGTTCTTC. It yields the protein CASSTSGGAGVGNEQFF.

This clonotype was seen repeatedly, ten times or more. The chain has TRBV4-2 and TRBJ2-3; TRBD2 matches at 10 bases. The germline V gene encodes CDR1 LGHNA and CDR2 YNFKEQ. Trimming removed 0 bases from V and 4 bases from J; junction bases left unmatched: 4. The CDR3 is made up of 16 amino acids. CDR3 bases: TGTGCCAGCAGCCAAGATCGAGCGGGAGGGCCAGATACGCAGTATTTT. This gives the protein CASSQDRAGGPDTQYF.

This clonotype has at least ten counts. This chain links TRBV14 with TRBJ2-2; 13 bases align to TRBD2. This CDR3 spans 20 amino acids. The J segment lost 5 bases and the V segment lost 5 bases, leaving 17 bases of the junction unmatched. Germline CDR1 reads SGHDN; CDR2 reads FVKESK. The CDR3: CASSSTHSLAGGPRTGELFF. CDR3 coding DNA: TGTGCCAGCAGCTCGACTCACTCACTAGCGGGAGGGCCACGGACCGGGGAGCTGTTTTTT.

This clonotype was seen a few times. The rearrangement links TRBV10-3 to TRBJ1-3, with no clear D. Per germline, CDR1 ENHRY and CDR2 SYGVKD. The CDR3 spans 12 residues. V was cut by 3 bases and J by 7 bases, with 7 bases left in between. The CDR3 sequence: CAISDNGNTIYF. The CDR3 bases are TGTGCCATCAGTGATAATGGGAACACCATATATTTT.

This clonotype was counted ten times or more. V gene TRBV28 combines with J gene TRBJ2-3, with D possibly matching TRBD1 (6 bases). The CDR3 loop spans 13 amino acids. The V end lost 3 bases, the J end lost 4 bases, and 8 bases lay between the germline ends. The germline gives CDR1 MDHEN, CDR2 SYDVKM. The CDR3 DNA is TGTGCCAGCAGTTTGACAGGCTCAGATACGCAGTATTTT. As protein: CASSLTGSDTQYF.

This clonotype was detected a few times. V gene TRBV6-1 combines with J gene TRBJ2-3; 8 positions agree with TRBD1. There are 15 residues in the CDR3. Trimming at V came to 6 bases and at J to 1 base, leaving 6 bases not matched to a gene. From germline, CDR1 is MNHNS and CDR2 SASEGT. CDR3 residues: CASRAGTGRTDTQYF. CDR3 bases: TGTGCCAGCAGAGCCGGGACAGGACGCACAGATACGCAGTATTTT.

The chain employs TRBV18 and TRBJ2-1; the D gene is possibly TRBD1 (6 bases). The CDR3 totals 15 residues. The V and J ends lost 3 bases and 5 bases respectively, with 14 bases between them. Germline CDR1 reads KGHSH; CDR2 reads LQKENI. For the CDR3, the DNA is TGTGCCAGCTCACCCCTCGCCAGGGGAAACAATGAGCAGTTCTTC. Its translation is CASSPLARGNNEQFF. The full variable domain, in which reference TRBV18 and TRBJ2-1 provide the parts outside the CDR3, is NAGVMQNPRHLVRRRGQEARLRCSPMKGHSHVYWYRQLPEEGLKFMVYLQKENIIDESGMPKERFSAEFPKEGPSILRIQQVVRGDSAAYFCASSPLARGNNEQFFGPGTRLTVL.

The chain's CDR3 is CASSDRWDRGDNEQFF. CDR3 coding DNA: TGTGCCAGCAGCGACCGGTGGGACAGGGGGGACAATGAGCAGTTCTTC. V gene TRBV2 combines with J gene TRBJ2-1; 11 bases align to TRBD1. J lost 5 bases, V lost 6 bases, and 9 bases had no gene match. Per the germline V gene, CDR1 is SNHLY and CDR2 is FYNNEI. This CDR3 is 16 amino acids long. The full variable domain, with the rest looked up from reference TRBV2 and TRBJ2-1, is EPEVTQTPSHQVTQMGQEVILRCVPISNHLYFYWYRQILGQKVEFLVSFYNNEISEKSEIFDDQFSVERPDGSNFTLKIRSTKLEDSAMYFCASSDRWDRGDNEQFFGPGTRLTVL.

This clonotype was picked up a small number of times. The chain employs TRBV6-1 and TRBJ1-5; D not certain. Germline V lookup: CDR1 MNHNS, CDR2 SASEGT. This CDR3 contains 13 residues. Trimming took off 4 bases at V and 7 bases at J, with 11 bases between the two ends. CDR3 nucleotides: TGTGCCAGCAGTGCCCTTCCCGGCCAGCCCCAGCATTTT. This codes for CASSALPGQPQHF.

The chain carries TRBV5-1 and TRBJ2-7, with 8 positions matching TRBD1. In germline, CDR1 is SGHRS, CDR2 YFSETQ. The CDR3 contains 19 residues. The J segment lost 5 bases and the V segment lost 2 bases, leaving 21 bases of the junction unmatched. The CDR3, as DNA: TGCGCCAGCAGCTTCCTCGGGACGTTATCGGACAGGGCACAGAACGAGCAGTACTTC. Translation: CASSFLGTLSDRAQNEQYF.

At least ten counts were recorded for this clonotype. This chain joins TRBV11-2 and TRBJ2-2; perhaps TRBD1 as D (6 bases). This CDR3 is 15 amino acids long. The germline V gene encodes CDR1 SGHAT and CDR2 FQNNGV. V lost 5 bases, J lost 1 base, and 11 bases lay in between. CDR3 DNA sequence: TGTGCCAGCAGCCACGGACAGCTGAACACCGGGGAGCTGTTTTTT. Translated: CASSHGQLNTGELFF.

The chain couples TRBV5-6 to TRBJ2-3; 9 nucleotides agree with TRBD2. This CDR3 is 16 amino acids long. J gave up 6 bases and V 4 bases, and 12 bases lay outside the gene matches. The germline V gene has CDR1 SGHDT and CDR2 YYEEEE. CDR3 coding DNA: TGTGCCAGCAGCCCGGGACTAGCCCCCCGGTACGATACGCAGTATTTT. Its protein is CASSPGLAPRYDTQYF.

There are many counts of this clonotype. The chain recombines TRBV7-8 with TRBJ2-3; 9 bases align to TRBD1. CDR1 SGHVS and CDR2 FQNEAQ come from the germline V gene. The CDR3 is made up of 15 amino acids. The ends lost 5 bases at V and 3 bases at J; junction bases unmatched: 6. The CDR3 region is CASSIGTGLTDTQYF. The CDR3 DNA reads TGTGCCAGCAGCATAGGGACAGGGTTAACAGATACGCAGTATTTT.

This clonotype has at least ten counts. This sequence joins TRBV6-1 and TRBJ2-1, with D perhaps TRBD2 (6 bases). The CDR3 spans 16 residues. Germline-derived CDR1 and CDR2 are MNHNS and SASEGT. V lost 6 bases, J lost 0 bases, and 15 bases lay in between. CDR3 sequence (DNA): TGTGCCAGCAGACCAAAACCGGGACTCTCCTACAATGAGCAGTTCTTC. It specifies CASRPKPGLSYNEQFF.

This clonotype was observed a few times. This chain links TRBV20-1 with TRBJ2-1; 7 bases match TRBD1. The CDR3 consists of 15 residues. Germline-derived CDR1 and CDR2 are DFQATT and SNEGSKA (reference sequence). V lost 5 bases to trimming and J lost 2 bases; unmatched junction nucleotides: 9. Here the CDR3 DNA reads TGCAGTGCTTCAACGCGAGACAGGGCCTACAATGAGCAGTTCTTC. Amino acids: CSASTRDRAYNEQFF.

This clonotype came up a few times. CDR3 nucleotide sequence: TGTGCCAGCAGTTTTGGGGGATCCGTCTACGAGCAGTACTTC. Protein product: CASSFGGSVYEQYF. V and J are TRBV12-3 or TRBV12-4 and TRBJ2-7; the D gene could be TRBD1 or TRBD2 (5 bases each). There are 14 residues in the CDR3. The germline V and J ends were trimmed by 3 bases and 3 bases, with 12 bases remaining between them.

The sample holds a few counts of this clonotype. The chain uses TRBV30 and TRBJ2-2; D uncertain. CDR3 length: 12 residues. V shed 0 bases and J shed 4 bases, with 3 bases lying between them. Per the germline V gene, CDR1 is GTSNPN and CDR2 is SVGIG (reference sequence). The CDR3 sequence: CAWSVTTGELFF. As DNA, the CDR3 is TGTGCCTGGAGTGTCACCACCGGGGAGCTGTTTTTT.

This clonotype was counted at least ten times. This chain uses TRBV2 with TRBJ2-7; TRBD2 is a possible D gene (5 bases). Trimming took off 6 bases at V and 3 bases at J, with 12 bases between the two ends. The germline CDR1 and CDR2 sequences are SNHLY and FYNNEI. The CDR3 is 13 residues long. The CDR3 reads CASRARTDYEQYF. Here the CDR3 DNA reads TGTGCCAGCAGGGCCCGGACTGACTACGAGCAGTACTTC.

Comments on this clonotype: A read error may be the cause here, since a much bigger clone is one base away. The chain recombines TRBV20-1 with TRBJ1-2, with 8 bases that match TRBD1. After removal of 0 bases from V and 3 bases from J, the junction contained 0 bases not matched to a gene. Germline V gene sequence: CDR1 DFQATT, CDR2 SNEGSKA (reference sequence). The CDR3 runs to 13 residues. The CDR3 DNA reads as TGCAGTGCTAGAGAGGACAGGGACTATGGCTACACCTTC. Translating it yields CSAREDRDYGYTF.